The 3 T cell receptor beta chains in this list originate from one sample, sequenced in a study of CXCR3-negative and CXCR3-positive naive CD8 T cells. Study-level points and caveats: The TRB CDR3s that CXCR3-positive naive cells carried were more hydrophobic than those of CXCR3-negative naive cells.

These receptors' targets are unknown. Libraries of TRB cDNA were made by 5' RACE and carried UMIs. For each CDR3 protein, TCRdb gives one entry from its re-call of the 5' RACE reads, without DNA. The data show over 95,000 distinct CDR3 sequences, and the top ten clones hold around 0.38%. The specimen sequenced was naive CXCR3+ CD8+ T cells from blood. Specified subset: CD45RO-CCR7+CD27+CD95- naive CD8+ T cells expressing CXCR3 (TNR3+). These receptors all stem from a human donor in good health. Some clones in this sample may be carry-over from other donors' samples.

This rearrangement joins TRBV29-1 to TRBJ2-5; TCRdb designates TRBD1, a call that cannot be tested without DNA. This CDR3 is built from 13 residues. Germline-derived CDR1 and CDR2 are SQVTM and ANQGSEA. Here the CDR3 reads CSATGPQGETQYF.

The chain employs TRBV11-3 and TRBJ2-5. The CDR3 covers 17 residues. CDR1 is SGHNT and CDR2 is YENEEA in the germline V gene. CDR3 region: CASSPYANPDSQETQYF.

The gene calls are TRBV14 and TRBJ2-7; TCRdb names TRBD2, which stays unverified in the absence of DNA. This CDR3 has 16 amino acids. Germline V gene sequence: CDR1 SGHDN, CDR2 FVKESK. The CDR3 spells CASSQDDSGKWSEQYF.